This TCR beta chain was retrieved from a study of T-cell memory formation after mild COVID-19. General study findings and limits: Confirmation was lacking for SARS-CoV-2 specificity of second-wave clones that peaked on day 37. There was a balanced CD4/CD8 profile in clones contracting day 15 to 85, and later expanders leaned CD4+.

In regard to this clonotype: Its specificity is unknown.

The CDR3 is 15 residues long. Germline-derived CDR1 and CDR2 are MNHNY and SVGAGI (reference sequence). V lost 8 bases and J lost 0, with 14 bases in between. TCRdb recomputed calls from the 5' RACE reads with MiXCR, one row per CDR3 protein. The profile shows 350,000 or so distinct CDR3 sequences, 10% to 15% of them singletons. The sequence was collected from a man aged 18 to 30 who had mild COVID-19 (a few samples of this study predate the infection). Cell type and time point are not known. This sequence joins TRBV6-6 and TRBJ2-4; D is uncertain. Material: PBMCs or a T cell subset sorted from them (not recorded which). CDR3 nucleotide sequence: TGTGCCAGCCAGCTATTCCTCATAGCCAAAAACATTCAGTACTTC. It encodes CASQLFLIAKNIQYF.